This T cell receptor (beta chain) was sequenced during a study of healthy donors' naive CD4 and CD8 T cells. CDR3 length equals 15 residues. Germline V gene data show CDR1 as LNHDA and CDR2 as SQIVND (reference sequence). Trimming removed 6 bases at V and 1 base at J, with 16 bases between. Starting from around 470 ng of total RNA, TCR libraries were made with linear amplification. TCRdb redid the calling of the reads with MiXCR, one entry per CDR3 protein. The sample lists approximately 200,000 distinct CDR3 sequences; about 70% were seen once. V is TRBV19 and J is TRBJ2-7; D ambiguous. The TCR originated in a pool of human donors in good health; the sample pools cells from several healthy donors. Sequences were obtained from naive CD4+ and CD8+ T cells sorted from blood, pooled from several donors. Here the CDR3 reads CASSPDTFASYEQYF. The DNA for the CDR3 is TGTGCCAGTAGCCCAGACACCTTCGCGTCCTACGAGCAGTACTTC.